Listed below are T cell receptor beta chains from one sample, sequenced in a study of T cell clusters in autoimmune cytopenias. TCRdb processed the multiplex PCR reads again and assigns one entry to each CDR3 protein, with no DNA. The sample is made up of some 3,100 distinct CDR3 sequences, and the top ten hold less than 30% of it. The sample consisted of peripheral blood. All receptors come from a human donor with an autoimmune cytopenia or autoimmune hepatitis (not recorded which). CDR3s include the opening cysteine and the closing phenylalanine or tryptophan. Clone size is given for some rows only: seen once, a few or many times, or a class if the clone is expanded.

J | size | V | CDR3
TRBJ2-7 | NA | TRBV5-6 | CASSLRPSRVDEQYF
TRBJ1-1 | medium-sized | TRBV19 | CASSFSAAPNTEAFF
TRBJ1-1 | medium-sized | TRBV12-3/TRBV12-4 | CASSWTGHRNTEAFF
TRBJ1-2 | medium-sized | TRBV19 | CASSQTGSPDYTF
TRBJ1-6 | medium-sized | TRBV12-3/TRBV12-4 | CASNPDGNNSPLHF
TRBJ2-3 | medium-sized | TRBV11-3 | CASSQGTGLRTDTQYF
TRBJ1-5 | NA | TRBV6-5 | CASTPPGGNQPQHF
TRBJ1-3 | NA | TRBV5-6 | CASSLEGGNTIYF
TRBJ1-1 | medium-sized | TRBV19 | CASRDRDPRGPEAFF
TRBJ2-1 | medium-sized | TRBV5-6 | CASSLLLTGGINEQFF
TRBJ1-1 | NA | TRBV11-1 | CASSSGQGGEAFF
TRBJ2-1 | medium-sized | TRBV27 | CASSFAPGTYNEQFF
TRBJ2-2 | large | TRBV15 | CATSSSGNTGELFF
TRBJ1-5 | medium-sized | TRBV19 | CASRTGGLQPQHF
TRBJ1-2 | NA | TRBV6-5 | CASSFGGPGGNYGYTF
TRBJ2-5 | medium-sized | TRBV11-3 | CASSPEAGQETQYF
TRBJ2-5 | NA | TRBV12-3/TRBV12-4 | CASQRGAYQETQYF
TRBJ2-7 | NA | TRBV11-3 | CASSLGLSHYEQYF
TRBJ2-1 | NA | TRBV19 | CASSIFAGGRGEQFF
TRBJ2-3 | medium-sized | TRBV30 | CARTTSDTQYF
TRBJ2-3 | medium-sized | TRBV19 | CASSIEVSDTQYF
TRBJ1-1 | medium-sized | TRBV19 | CASSIMGRTGEAFF
TRBJ1-2 | medium-sized | TRBV30 | CAWSPRYFPNGYTF
TRBJ1-5 | NA | TRBV13 | CASSLDSHQPQHF